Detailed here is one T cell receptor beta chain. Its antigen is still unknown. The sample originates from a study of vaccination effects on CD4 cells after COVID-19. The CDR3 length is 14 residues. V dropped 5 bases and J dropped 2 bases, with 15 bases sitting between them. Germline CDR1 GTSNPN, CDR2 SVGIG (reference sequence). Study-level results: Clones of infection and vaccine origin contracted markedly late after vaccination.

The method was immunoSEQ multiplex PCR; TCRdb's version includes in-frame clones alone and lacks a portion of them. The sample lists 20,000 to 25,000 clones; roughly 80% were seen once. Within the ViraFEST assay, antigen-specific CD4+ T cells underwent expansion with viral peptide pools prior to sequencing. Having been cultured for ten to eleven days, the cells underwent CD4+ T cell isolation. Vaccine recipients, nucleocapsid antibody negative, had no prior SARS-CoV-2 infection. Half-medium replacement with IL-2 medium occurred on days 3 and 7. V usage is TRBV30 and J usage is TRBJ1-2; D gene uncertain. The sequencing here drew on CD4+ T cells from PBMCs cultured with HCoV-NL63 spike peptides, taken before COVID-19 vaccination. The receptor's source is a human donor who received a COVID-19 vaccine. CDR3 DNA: TGTGCCTGGGAAGGCCTCGAAGTCAACTATGGCTACACCTTC. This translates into CAWEGLEVNYGYTF.